The clone carrying this TCR beta chain appeared a few times. Its antigen remains unidentified. These data come from a study of OX40 agonist ivuxolimab in advanced cancers. Study information: Ivuxolimab, an antibody that agonizes OX40 (CD134), was administered to the patients. Patients were dosed intravenously with ivuxolimab at 0.01 to 10 mg/kg every 2 weeks. The study, taken as a whole, reports: Antigen targets of the expanded peripheral T cells went undetermined. Averaging showed that CD8+ T cells had more expanded clones than CD4+ did.

Profiled with immunoSEQ multiplex PCR; TCRdb holds only in-frame clones, not every one. The repertoire holds around 78,000 clones, with about 85% as singletons. V lost 5 bases, J lost 5 bases, and 19 bases lay in between. The germline V gene has CDR1 MGHDK and CDR2 SYGVNS. The length of the CDR3 is 16 residues. The specimen was CD4+ or CD8+ T cells sorted from blood, collected in a trial of the OX40 agonist ivuxolimab. The V gene is TRBV25-1, the J gene TRBJ2-1; TRBD1 is a possible D gene (6 bases). The sequence was collected from an adult with an advanced solid tumor such as melanoma, head and neck, liver or kidney cancer. CDR3 DNA sequence: TGTGCCAGCAGTACCAGGCGGACAGAGCCCGACAATGAGCAGTTCTTC. Amino acid sequence: CASSTRRTEPDNEQFF.